Following are 10 T cell receptor beta chains from one sample sequenced in a study of neurological immune-mediated disorders. TCRdb itself ran the 5' RACE reads through MiXCR, one entry per CDR3 protein. The data contain about 49,000 distinct CDR3 sequences, about 9.1% of them singletons. Noted time point: longitudinal time-point 1 (baseline). The sample taken for sequencing was PBMCs. The receptor set was obtained from a middle-aged woman in good health.

This clonotype was observed many times. The chain joins TRBV5-1 to TRBJ2-1, with 10 bases that match TRBD1. The germline V gene encodes CDR1 SGHRS and CDR2 YFSETQ. Trimming at V came to 4 bases and at J to 6 bases, leaving 4 bases not matched to a gene. CDR3 length: 14 amino acids. CDR3 sequence: CASSDRGRLNEQFF. DNA of the CDR3: TGCGCCAGCAGCGACAGGGGGCGCCTCAATGAGCAGTTCTTC.

There are many counts of this clonotype. The rearrangement links TRBV12-3 or TRBV12-4 to TRBJ2-7; 8 nucleotides line up with TRBD2. This CDR3 spans 13 amino acids. V shed 8 bases and J 5 bases; nucleotides not matched to a gene: 8. The CDR3 DNA is TGTGCCAGCCGGGGGGGGCGGATTGACGAGCAGTACTTC. It codes for CASRGGRIDEQYF.

This clonotype was seen many times. The chain recombines TRBV12-3 or TRBV12-4 with TRBJ2-2, with 7 positions matching TRBD1. The CDR3 sequence is 15 residues long. J was trimmed by 4 bases and V by 4 bases; bases with no gene match: 6. The CDR3 nucleotides read TGTGCCAGCAGTTCCGGGACAGACGGCACCGGGGAGCTGTTTTTT. Amino acid sequence: CASSSGTDGTGELFF.

In its sample, this clonotype was seen many times. The chain combines TRBV9 with TRBJ2-7, with D uncertain. This CDR3 comprises 15 residues. From germline, CDR1 is SGDLS and CDR2 YYNGEE. V shed 6 bases and J shed 3 bases, with 19 bases lying between them. CDR3 loop: CASTPSPSAGYEQYF. The CDR3 coding sequence is TGTGCCAGCACCCCTTCCCCATCGGCAGGCTACGAGCAGTACTTC.

This clonotype has at least ten counts. The chain is built from TRBV20-1 and TRBJ2-2; 14 bases line up with TRBD2. CDR1 DFQATT and CDR2 SNEGSKA come from the germline V gene (reference sequence). This CDR3 region has 17 residues. Trimming cost V 5 bases and J 2 bases; bases outside gene matches: 7. The CDR3 is CSAVGLAGGLNTGELFF. CDR3 nucleotides: TGCAGTGCTGTTGGACTAGCGGGAGGCCTAAACACCGGGGAGCTGTTTTTT.

This clonotype was detected ten times or more. The rearrangement links TRBV5-6 to TRBJ1-5, with 7 bases that match TRBD1. V was clipped by 2 bases and J by 4 bases; unmatched bases: 3. The CDR3 is 14 amino acids. The V gene's germline CDR1 is SGHDT and CDR2 YYEEEE. The CDR3 nucleotides are TGTGCCAGCAGCTTCAGGGGGACAAATCAGCCCCAGCATTTT. Translated: CASSFRGTNQPQHF.

This clonotype was counted ten times or more. The chain recombines TRBV6-5 with TRBJ2-2; 7 bases agree with TRBD1. The junction had 4 bases not matched to a gene; V was cut back by 6 bases and J by 3 bases. The CDR3 covers 14 residues. The germline V gene has CDR1 MNHEY and CDR2 SVGAGI. CDR3 amino acids: CASSTDRDTGELFF. The CDR3 bases are TGTGCCAGCAGCACCGACAGGGACACCGGGGAGCTGTTTTTT.

The chain recombines TRBV2 with TRBJ1-2; D call uncertain. V was clipped by 2 bases and J by 4 bases, with 11 bases between them. There are 14 residues in the CDR3. Germline CDR1 reads SNHLY; CDR2 reads FYNNEI. As DNA, the CDR3 is TGTGCCAGCAGTGAAATGGGCACAGCCTATGGCTACACCTTC. Translated: CASSEMGTAYGYTF.

This clonotype occurred many times. This chain joins TRBV5-1 and TRBJ2-1; the D is unclear. V was pared by 0 bases and J by 4 bases, with 8 bases between. The germline V gene has CDR1 SGHRS and CDR2 YFSETQ. This CDR3 region has 14 residues. CDR3 DNA sequence: TGCGCCAGCAGCTTGGGGATAGGATACAATGAGCAGTTCTTC. Protein: CASSLGIGYNEQFF.

The count of this clonotype is one. The chain joins TRBV6-6 to TRBJ2-1, with TRBD1 matching over 10 bases. The CDR3 extends over 14 amino acids. Germline assignment: CDR1 MNHNY and CDR2 SVGAGI (reference sequence). V shed 7 bases, J shed 7 bases, and the junction held 7 bases outside the gene matches. The CDR3 region has the DNA TGTGCCAGCACCGGGACAGGGGCGGGAAATGAGCAGTTCTTC. As protein: CASTGTGAGNEQFF.